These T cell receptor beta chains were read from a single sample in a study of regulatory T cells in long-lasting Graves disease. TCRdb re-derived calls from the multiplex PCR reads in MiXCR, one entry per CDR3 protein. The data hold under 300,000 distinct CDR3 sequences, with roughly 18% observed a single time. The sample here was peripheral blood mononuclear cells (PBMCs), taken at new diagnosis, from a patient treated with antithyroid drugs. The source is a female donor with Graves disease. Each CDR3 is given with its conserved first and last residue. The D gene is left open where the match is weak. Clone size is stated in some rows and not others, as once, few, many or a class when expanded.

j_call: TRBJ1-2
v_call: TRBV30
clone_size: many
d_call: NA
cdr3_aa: CAWSQGKSGGYTF
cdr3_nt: TGTGCCTGGAGCCAGGGGAAGAGTGGTGGCTACACCTTC

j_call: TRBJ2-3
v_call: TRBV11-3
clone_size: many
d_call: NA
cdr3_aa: CASSLPGKADTQYF
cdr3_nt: TGTGCCAGCAGCCTTCCCGGGAAGGCAGATACGCAGTATTTT

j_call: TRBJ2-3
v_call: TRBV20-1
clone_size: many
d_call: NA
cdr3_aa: CSAYRPNTDTQYF
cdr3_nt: TGCAGTGCTTATCGACCAAACACAGATACGCAGTATTTT

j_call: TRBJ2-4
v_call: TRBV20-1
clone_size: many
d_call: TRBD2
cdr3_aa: CSARGRGDGNIQYF
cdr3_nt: TGCAGTGCTAGAGGCCGGGGGGATGGAAACATTCAGTACTTC

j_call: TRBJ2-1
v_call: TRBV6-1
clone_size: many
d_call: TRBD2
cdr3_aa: CATKGLADSYNEQFF
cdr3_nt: TGTGCGACGAAGGGACTAGCGGACTCCTACAATGAGCAGTTCTTC

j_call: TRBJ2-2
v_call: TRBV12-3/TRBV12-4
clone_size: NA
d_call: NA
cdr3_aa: CASRRRLRDTGELFF
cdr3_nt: TGTGCCAGCAGACGCCGACTAAGGGACACCGGGGAGCTGTTTTTT

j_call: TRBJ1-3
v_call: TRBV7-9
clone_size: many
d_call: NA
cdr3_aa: CASTKPGESGNTIYF
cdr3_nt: TGTGCCAGCACCAAACCTGGCGAATCTGGAAACACCATATATTTT

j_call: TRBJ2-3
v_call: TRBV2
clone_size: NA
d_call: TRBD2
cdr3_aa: CASGGVGTDTQYF
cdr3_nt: TGTGCCAGCGGGGGGGTAGGCACAGATACGCAGTATTTT

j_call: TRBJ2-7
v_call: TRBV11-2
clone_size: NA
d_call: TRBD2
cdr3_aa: CASRGLAGGSSYEQYF
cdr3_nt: TGTGCCAGCAGAGGACTAGCGGGAGGGAGCTCCTACGAGCAGTACTTC

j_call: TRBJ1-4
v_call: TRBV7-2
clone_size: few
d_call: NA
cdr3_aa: CASSLRLRIDEKLFF
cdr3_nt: TGTGCCAGCAGCTTAAGGCTTAGGATTGATGAAAAACTGTTTTTT

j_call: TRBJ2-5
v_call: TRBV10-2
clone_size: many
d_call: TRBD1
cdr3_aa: CATIQGENQETQYF
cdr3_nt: TGCGCCACCATACAGGGGGAAAATCAAGAGACCCAGTACTTC

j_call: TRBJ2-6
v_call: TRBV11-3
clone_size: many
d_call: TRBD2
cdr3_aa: CASSPTTSGGANVLTF
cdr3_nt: TGTGCCAGCAGCCCAACGACTAGCGGGGGGGCCAACGTCCTGACTTTC

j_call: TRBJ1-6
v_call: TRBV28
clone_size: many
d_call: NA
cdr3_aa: CASSWGGTRSSYNSPLHF
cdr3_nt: TGTGCCAGCAGTTGGGGCGGCACCCGGAGCTCCTATAATTCACCCCTCCACTTT

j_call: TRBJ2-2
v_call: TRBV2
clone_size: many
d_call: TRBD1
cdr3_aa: CASSELGQGIGELFF
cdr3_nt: TGTGCCAGCAGCGAATTGGGACAGGGTATCGGGGAGCTGTTTTTT

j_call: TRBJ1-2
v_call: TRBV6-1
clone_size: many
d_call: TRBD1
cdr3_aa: CASSPRQGRYGYTF
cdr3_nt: TGTGCCAGCAGCCCCCGACAGGGACGCTATGGCTACACCTTC

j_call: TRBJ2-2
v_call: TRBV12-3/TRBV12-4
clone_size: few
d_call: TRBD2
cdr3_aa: CASSLILAGNTGELFF
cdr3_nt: TGTGCCAGCAGTTTGATATTAGCGGGAAACACCGGGGAGCTGTTTTTT

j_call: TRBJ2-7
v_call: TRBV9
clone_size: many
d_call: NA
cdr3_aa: CASSPGWRGRASYEQYF
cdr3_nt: TGTGCCAGCAGCCCTGGATGGAGGGGGAGAGCTTCCTACGAGCAGTACTTC

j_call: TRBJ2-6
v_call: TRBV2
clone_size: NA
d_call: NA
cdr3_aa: CASTSGANVLTF
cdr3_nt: TGTGCCTCGACCTCTGGGGCCAACGTCCTGACTTTC

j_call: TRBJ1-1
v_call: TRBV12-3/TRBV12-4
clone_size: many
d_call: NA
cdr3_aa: CASSSGPGAFF
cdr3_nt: TGTGCCAGCAGCTCGGGACCGGGAGCTTTCTTT

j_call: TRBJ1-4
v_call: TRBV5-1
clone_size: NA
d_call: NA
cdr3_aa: CASNLAPTSTSEKLFF
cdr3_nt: TGCGCCAGCAACTTGGCCCCGACTAGCACAAGTGAAAAACTGTTTTTT

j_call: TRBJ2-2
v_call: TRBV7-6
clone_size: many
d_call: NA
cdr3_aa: CASSATRVTGELFF
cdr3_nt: TGTGCCAGCAGCGCTACCAGGGTCACCGGGGAGCTGTTTTTT

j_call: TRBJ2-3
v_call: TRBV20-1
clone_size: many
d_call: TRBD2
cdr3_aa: CSAPWWGAGDGDTQYF
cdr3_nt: TGCAGTGCTCCCTGGTGGGGAGCGGGAGATGGGGATACGCAGTATTTT

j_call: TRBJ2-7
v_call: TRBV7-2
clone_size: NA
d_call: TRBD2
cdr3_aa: CASSSPPGTSGPSYEQYF
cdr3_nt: TGTGCCAGCAGCTCACCCCCTGGGACTAGCGGGCCCTCCTACGAGCAGTACTTC

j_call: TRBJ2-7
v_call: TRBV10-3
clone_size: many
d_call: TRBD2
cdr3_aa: CAISDPRLREGRDEQYF
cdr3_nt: TGTGCCATCAGTGACCCCCGACTCCGGGAGGGCCGGGACGAGCAGTACTTC

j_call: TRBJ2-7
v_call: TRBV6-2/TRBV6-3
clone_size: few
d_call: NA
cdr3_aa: CASRNPSREGYEQYF
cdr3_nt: TGTGCCAGCAGGAATCCCTCTAGAGAAGGCTACGAGCAGTACTTC

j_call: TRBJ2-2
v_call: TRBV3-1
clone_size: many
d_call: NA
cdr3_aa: CASSRGQRTGELFF
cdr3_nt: TGTGCCAGCAGCCGTGGACAACGGACCGGGGAGCTGTTTTTT

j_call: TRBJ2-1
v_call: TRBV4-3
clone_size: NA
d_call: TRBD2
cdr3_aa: CASSQATSGRKNEQFF
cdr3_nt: TGCGCCAGCAGCCAAGCCACTAGCGGGAGAAAGAATGAGCAGTTCTTC

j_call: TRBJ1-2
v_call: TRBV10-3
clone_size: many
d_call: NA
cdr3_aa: CAISEKRTDYGYTF
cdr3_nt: TGTGCCATCAGTGAGAAACGGACAGACTATGGCTACACCTTC

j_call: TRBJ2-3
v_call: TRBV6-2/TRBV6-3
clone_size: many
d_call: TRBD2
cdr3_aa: CASSRQRGGVSTDTQYF
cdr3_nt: TGTGCCAGCAGTCGCCAGCGGGGCGGGGTGAGCACAGATACGCAGTATTTT

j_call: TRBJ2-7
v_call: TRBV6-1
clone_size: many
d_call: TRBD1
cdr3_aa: CASSVGQGQYF
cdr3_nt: TGTGCCAGCAGTGTCGGACAGGGGCAGTACTTC

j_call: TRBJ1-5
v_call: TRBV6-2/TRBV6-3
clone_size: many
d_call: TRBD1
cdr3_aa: CASSESQGAGQPQHF
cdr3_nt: TGTGCCAGCAGTGAATCGCAGGGGGCCGGTCAGCCCCAGCATTTT

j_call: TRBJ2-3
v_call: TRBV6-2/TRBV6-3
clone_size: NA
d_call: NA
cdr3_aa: CASGALGVADTQYF
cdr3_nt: TGTGCCAGCGGGGCGTTGGGGGTGGCAGATACGCAGTATTTT

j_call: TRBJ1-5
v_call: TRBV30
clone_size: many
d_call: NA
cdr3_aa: CAWSSGLGNQPQHF
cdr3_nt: TGTGCCTGGAGTTCCGGGCTCGGCAATCAGCCCCAGCATTTT

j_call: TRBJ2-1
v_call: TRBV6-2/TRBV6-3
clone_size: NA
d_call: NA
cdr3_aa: CAVSRGINEQFF
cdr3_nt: TGTGCCGTCTCTAGGGGGATCAATGAGCAGTTCTTC

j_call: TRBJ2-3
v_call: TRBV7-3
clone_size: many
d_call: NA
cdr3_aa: CASSLGQGDTQYF
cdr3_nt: TGTGCCAGCAGCTTGGGGCAGGGAGATACGCAGTATTTT

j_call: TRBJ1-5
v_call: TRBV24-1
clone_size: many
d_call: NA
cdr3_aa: CATSDQPGQPQHF
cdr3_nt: TGTGCCACCAGTGACCAGCCCGGACAGCCCCAGCATTTT

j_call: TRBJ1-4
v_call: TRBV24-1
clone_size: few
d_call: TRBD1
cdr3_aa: CATSDTAGTGTVEKLFF
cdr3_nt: TGTGCCACCAGTGATACAGCCGGGACAGGGACCGTAGAAAAACTGTTTTTT

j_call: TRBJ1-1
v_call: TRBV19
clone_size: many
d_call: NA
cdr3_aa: CASSIMRNTEAFF
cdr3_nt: TGTGCCAGTAGTATCATGAGGAACACTGAAGCTTTCTTT

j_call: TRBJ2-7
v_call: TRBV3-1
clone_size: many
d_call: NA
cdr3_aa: CASSLRVYEQYF
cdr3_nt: TGTGCCAGCAGCCTCAGGGTTTACGAGCAGTACTTC

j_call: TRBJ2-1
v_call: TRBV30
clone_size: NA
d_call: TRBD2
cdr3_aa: CAWSVRSSGKNNEQFF
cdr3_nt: TGTGCCTGGAGTGTACGGTCTAGCGGGAAGAACAATGAGCAGTTCTTC

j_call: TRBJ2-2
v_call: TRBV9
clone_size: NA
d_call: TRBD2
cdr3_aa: CASSPRGSGRAEDTGELFF
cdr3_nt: TGTGCCAGCAGCCCTCGGGGTAGCGGGAGGGCCGAGGACACCGGGGAGCTGTTTTTT

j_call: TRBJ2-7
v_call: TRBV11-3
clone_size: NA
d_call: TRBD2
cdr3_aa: CASSPPAGGYEQYF
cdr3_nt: TGTGCCAGCAGCCCTCCCGCGGGAGGCTACGAGCAGTACTTC

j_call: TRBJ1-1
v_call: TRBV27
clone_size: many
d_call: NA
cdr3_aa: CASRLTYRAAEAFF
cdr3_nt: TGTGCCAGCAGACTAACTTACAGGGCGGCTGAAGCTTTCTTT

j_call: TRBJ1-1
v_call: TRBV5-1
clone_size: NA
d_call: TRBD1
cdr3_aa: CASSRRTGAPDTEAFF
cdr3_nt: TGCGCCAGCAGCCGTAGGACAGGGGCCCCCGACACTGAAGCTTTCTTT

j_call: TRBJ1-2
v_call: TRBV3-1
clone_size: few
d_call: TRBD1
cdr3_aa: CAGSQGTGGGYGYTF
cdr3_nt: TGTGCCGGCAGCCAAGGGACAGGGGGAGGCTATGGCTACACCTTC

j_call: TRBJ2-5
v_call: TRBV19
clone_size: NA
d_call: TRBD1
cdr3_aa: CASSIGGTGGAGETQYF
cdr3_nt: TGTGCCAGTAGTATCGGGGGGACAGGGGGCGCGGGGGAGACCCAGTACTTC

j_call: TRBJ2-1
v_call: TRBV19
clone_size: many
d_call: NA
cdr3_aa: CASSIHSSYNEQFF
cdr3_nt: TGTGCCAGTAGTATACACAGTTCCTACAATGAGCAGTTCTTC

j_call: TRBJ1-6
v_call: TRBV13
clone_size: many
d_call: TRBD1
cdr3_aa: CASSSGQGNSPLHF
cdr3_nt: TGTGCCAGCAGCTCGGGACAGGGGAATTCACCCCTCCACTTT

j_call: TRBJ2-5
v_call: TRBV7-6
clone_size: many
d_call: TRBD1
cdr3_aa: CASSSTGFETQYF
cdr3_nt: TGTGCCAGCAGCTCGACAGGGTTCGAGACCCAGTACTTC

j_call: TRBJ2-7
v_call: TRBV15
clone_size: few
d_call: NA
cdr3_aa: CATSSGVGGKAYEQYF
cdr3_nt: TGTGCCACCAGCAGTGGAGTCGGGGGAAAGGCCTACGAGCAGTACTTC

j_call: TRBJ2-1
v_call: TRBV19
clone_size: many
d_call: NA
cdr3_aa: CASSLFGNGFYNEQFF
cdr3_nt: TGTGCCAGTAGTCTCTTCGGGAACGGGTTTTACAATGAGCAGTTCTTC

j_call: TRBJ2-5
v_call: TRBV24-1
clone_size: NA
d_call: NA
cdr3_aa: CATSDQYQETQYF
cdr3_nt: TGTGCCACCAGTGACCAATACCAAGAGACCCAGTACTTC

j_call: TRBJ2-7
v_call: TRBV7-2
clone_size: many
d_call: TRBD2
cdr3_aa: CASGLAGTYEQYF
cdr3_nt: TGTGCCAGTGGACTAGCGGGGACCTACGAGCAGTACTTC

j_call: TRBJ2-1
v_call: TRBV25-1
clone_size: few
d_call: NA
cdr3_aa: CASSDASKGEQFF
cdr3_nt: TGTGCCAGCAGTGACGCGTCTAAGGGTGAGCAGTTCTTC

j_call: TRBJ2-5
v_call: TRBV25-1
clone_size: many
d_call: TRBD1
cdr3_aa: CASSWDPGQGQETQYF
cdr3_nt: TGTGCCAGTTCCTGGGATCCGGGACAGGGCCAAGAGACCCAGTACTTC

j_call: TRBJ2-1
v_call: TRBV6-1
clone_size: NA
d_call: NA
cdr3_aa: CASSGGWVSSVYNEQFF
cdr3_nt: TGTGCCAGCAGTGGAGGTTGGGTCTCGTCGGTTTACAATGAGCAGTTCTTC

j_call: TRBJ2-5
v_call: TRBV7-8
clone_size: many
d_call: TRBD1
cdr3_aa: CASSFRTGAETQYF
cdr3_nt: TGTGCCAGCAGCTTTAGGACAGGGGCAGAGACCCAGTACTTC